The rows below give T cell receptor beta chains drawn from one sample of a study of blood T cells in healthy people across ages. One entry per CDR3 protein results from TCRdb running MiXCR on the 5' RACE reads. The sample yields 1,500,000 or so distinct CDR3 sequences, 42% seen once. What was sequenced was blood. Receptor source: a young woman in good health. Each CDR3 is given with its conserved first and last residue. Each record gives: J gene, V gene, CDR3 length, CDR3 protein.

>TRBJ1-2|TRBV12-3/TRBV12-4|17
CASILRIEGAPDYGYTF
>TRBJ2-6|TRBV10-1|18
CASTVSYLAVSGANVLTF
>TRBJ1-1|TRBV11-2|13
CASSSWRGIEAFF
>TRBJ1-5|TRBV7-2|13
CASSRIGDQPQHF
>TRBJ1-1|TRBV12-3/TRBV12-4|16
CASSLDGGAGNTEAFF
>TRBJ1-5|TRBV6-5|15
CASSYKGKSNQPQHF
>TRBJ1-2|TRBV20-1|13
CSARGISNYGYTF
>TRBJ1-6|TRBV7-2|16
CASSLTATGHNSPLHF
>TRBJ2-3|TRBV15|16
CATSPPRVVSTDTQYF
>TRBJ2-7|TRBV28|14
CASSLPRGLYEQYF
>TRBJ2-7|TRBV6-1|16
CASSEGVGWNDYEKYF
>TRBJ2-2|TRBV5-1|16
CASSLGGSLFTGELFF
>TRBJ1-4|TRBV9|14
CASSPRTDNEKLFF
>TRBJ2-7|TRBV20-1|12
CSAKGQHYEQYF
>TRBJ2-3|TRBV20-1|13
CSAPGLGSYTQYF
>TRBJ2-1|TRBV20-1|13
CSARGRASYGQFF
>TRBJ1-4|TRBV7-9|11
CASAGDGKLFF
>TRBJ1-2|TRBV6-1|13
CASTHRPSYGYTF
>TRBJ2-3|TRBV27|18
CASNILVGRESGTDTQYF
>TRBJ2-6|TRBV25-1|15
CASSESNSGANVPTF
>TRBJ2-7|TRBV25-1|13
CASTPGGEYEQYF
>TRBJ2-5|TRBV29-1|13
CSVEFSRGNEQYF
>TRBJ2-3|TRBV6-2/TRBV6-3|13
CASRLRSTDTQYF
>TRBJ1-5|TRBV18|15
CASSQFGQHNQPQHF
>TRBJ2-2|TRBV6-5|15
CASRKGASQTGELFF
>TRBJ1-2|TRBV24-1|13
CATIVSRDYGYTF
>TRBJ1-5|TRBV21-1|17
CASTTKRDRGGNQPQHF
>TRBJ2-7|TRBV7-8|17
CASSFPPGTVNSYEQYF
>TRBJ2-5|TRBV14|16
CASSQVTGQAWETQYF
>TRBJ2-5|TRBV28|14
CASSGEASQETQYF
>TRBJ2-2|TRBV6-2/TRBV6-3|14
CASSPISLTGELFF
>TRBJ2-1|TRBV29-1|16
CSVNKLGLANYNEQFF
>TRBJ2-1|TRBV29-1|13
CSVVGDGYNEQFF
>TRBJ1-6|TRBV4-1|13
CASSQLQGEPLHF
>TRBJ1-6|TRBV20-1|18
CSARFRDRGSSYNSPLHF
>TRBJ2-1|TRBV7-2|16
CASSLDGAGPVNEQFF
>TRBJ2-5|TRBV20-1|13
CSAPSLAGYEQYF
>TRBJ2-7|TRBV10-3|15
CAISETWVGSYEQYF
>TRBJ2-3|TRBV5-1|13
CASSSGSSDTQYF
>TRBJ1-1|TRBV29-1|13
CSSDRGLHTEAFF
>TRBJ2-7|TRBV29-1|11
CSVGGGNEQYF
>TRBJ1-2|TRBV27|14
CASSDPTGGLGYTF
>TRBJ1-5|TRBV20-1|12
CSIGLVNQPQHF
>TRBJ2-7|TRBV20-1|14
CSARENPLGHEQYF
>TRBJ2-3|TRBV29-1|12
CSVETSGNTQYF
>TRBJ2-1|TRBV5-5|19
CASSLGYLAGRLGHNEQFF
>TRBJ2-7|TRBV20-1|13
CSARTRSTYEQYF
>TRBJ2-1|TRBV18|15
CASSPRRASSETQFF
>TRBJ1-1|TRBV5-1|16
CASSPAPGKMNTEAFF
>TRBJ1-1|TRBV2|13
CASSEGSGSSLFF
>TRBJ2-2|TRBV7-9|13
CASSSPWGGELFF
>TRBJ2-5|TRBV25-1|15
CASSEDVRFRETQYF
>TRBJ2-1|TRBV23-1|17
CASSPPPGVSSYNEQFF
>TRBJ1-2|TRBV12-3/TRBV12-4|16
CASRIWNSGANYGYTF
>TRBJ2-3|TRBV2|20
CASRAGTSARTTHDTDTQYF
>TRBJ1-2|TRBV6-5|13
CASSSTDRRGYTF
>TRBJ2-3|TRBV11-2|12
CASSIMTDTQYF
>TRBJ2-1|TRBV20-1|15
CSTYVLGISYNEQFF
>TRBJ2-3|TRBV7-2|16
CASSSWTSGSADTQYF